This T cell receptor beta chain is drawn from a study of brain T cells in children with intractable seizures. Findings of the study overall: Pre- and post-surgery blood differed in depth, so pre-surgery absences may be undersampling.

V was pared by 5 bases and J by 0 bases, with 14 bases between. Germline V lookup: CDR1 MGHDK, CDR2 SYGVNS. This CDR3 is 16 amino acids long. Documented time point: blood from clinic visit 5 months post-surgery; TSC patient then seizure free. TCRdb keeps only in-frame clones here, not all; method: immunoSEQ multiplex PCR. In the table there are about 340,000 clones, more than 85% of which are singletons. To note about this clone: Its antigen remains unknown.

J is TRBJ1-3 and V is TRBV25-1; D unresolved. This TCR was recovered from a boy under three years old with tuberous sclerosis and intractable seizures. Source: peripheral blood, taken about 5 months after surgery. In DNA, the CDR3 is TGTGCCAGCAGTCCCCGGGATACCGTCTCTGGAAACACCATATATTTT. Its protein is CASSPRDTVSGNTIYF.